This T cell receptor (beta chain) originates from a study of regulatory T cells in long-lasting Graves disease. The V end was cut by 2 bases, the J end by 7 bases, with 16 bases between. The germline CDR1 and CDR2 sequences are SGHRS and YFSETQ. There are 16 residues in the CDR3. This clonotype was picked up many times. Regarding time point: newly diagnosed GD, antithyroid drugs for less than 3 months. Extracted PBMC RNA gave rise to the TCR library. Both iRepertoire HTBI primers and Arm-PCR of CDR3 regions were used to build the TCR beta libraries. MiXCR, run by TCRdb on the multiplex PCR reads, gives a single entry per CDR3 protein. The sample includes 500,000 or so distinct CDR3 sequences, about 16% of them seen just once. These same records also appear under a second study, on T cells in Graves' hyperthyroidism and ophthalmopathy. As reported in that work: Used for diagnoses were clinical symptoms, serum thyroxine and TRAb, thyroid ultrasound and orbital computed tomography.

This rearrangement joins TRBV5-1 to TRBJ1-6; D may be TRBD1 (6 bases). The starting material was peripheral blood mononuclear cells (PBMCs), obtained at new diagnosis, from a patient treated with antithyroid drugs. The TCR was taken from a woman aged 40 to 65 with Graves disease. CDR3 region: CASSFSQGGRNSPLHF. CDR3 DNA sequence: TGCGCCAGCAGCTTTTCACAGGGCGGCAGGAATTCACCCCTCCACTTT.